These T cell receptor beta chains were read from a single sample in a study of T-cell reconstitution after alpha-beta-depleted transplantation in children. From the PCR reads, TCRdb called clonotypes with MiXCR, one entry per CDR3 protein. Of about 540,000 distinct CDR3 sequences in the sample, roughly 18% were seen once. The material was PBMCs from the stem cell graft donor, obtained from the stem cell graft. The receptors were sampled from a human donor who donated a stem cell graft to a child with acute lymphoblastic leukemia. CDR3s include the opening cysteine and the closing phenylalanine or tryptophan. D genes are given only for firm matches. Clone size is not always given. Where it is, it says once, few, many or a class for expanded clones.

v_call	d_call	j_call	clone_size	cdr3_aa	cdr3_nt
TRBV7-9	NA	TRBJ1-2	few	CASSLGRGQDTYGYTF	TGTGCCAGCAGCTTAGGGCGGGGACAAGATACTTATGGCTACACCTTC
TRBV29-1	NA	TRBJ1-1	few	CSVYQGNTEAFF	TGCAGCGTATACCAGGGGAACACTGAAGCTTTCTTT
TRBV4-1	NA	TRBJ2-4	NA	CASSQEGQGRDIQYF	TGCGCCAGCAGCCAAGAAGGGCAGGGCCGAGACATTCAGTACTTC
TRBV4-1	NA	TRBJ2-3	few	CASSPQGTSPLPDTQYF	TGCGCCAGCAGCCCCCAAGGAACTAGTCCGCTCCCAGATACGCAGTATTTT
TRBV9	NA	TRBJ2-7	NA	CASSVGWSMEDEQYF	TGTGCCAGCAGCGTAGGTTGGTCAATGGAGGACGAGCAGTACTTC
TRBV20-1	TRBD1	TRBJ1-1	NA	CSARDPQGAIGTEAFF	TGCAGTGCTAGAGATCCTCAGGGGGCGATTGGTACTGAAGCTTTCTTT
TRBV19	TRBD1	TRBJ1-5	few	CASSPYPTGAKYQPQHF	TGTGCCAGTAGTCCTTACCCGACAGGGGCCAAATATCAGCCCCAGCATTTT
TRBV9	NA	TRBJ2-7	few	CASSVGGTGSYEQYF	TGTGCCAGCAGCGTAGGCGGGACCGGTTCCTACGAGCAGTACTTC
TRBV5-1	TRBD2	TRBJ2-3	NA	CASSSRAGGGDTQYF	TGCGCCAGCAGTTCGAGAGCGGGAGGTGGAGATACGCAGTATTTT
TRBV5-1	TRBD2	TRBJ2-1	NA	CASSLGTSGKGPFF	TGCGCCAGCAGCTTAGGGACTAGCGGGAAGGGGCCGTTCTTC
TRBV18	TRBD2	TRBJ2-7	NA	CASSPLSSGGYEQYF	TGTGCCAGCTCACCACTGTCTAGCGGGGGCTACGAGCAGTACTTC
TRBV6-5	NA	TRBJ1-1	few	CASTDGTEAFF	TGTGCCAGCACAGACGGGACAGAAGCTTTCTTT
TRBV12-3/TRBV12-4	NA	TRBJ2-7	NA	CASSRTGYMDEQYF	TGTGCCAGCAGCCGCACAGGGTATATGGACGAGCAGTACTTC
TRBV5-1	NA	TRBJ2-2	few	CASSLEEKHTGELFF	TGCGCCAGCAGCTTGGAGGAGAAGCACACCGGGGAGCTGTTTTTT
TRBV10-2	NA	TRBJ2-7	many	CASSATSSYEQYF	TGCGCCAGCAGCGCCACTAGCTCCTACGAGCAGTACTTC
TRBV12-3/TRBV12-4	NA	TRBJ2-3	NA	CASSLAPTQYF	TGTGCCAGCAGTTTAGCTCCCACGCAGTATTTT
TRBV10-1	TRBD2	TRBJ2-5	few	CASSDHLAGKGIETQYF	TGCGCCAGCAGTGATCATCTAGCGGGAAAAGGAATAGAGACCCAGTACTTC
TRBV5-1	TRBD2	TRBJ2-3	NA	CDSSPPLTSVPTDTQYF	TGCGACAGCAGTCCTCCGTTGACTAGCGTCCCCACAGATACGCAGTATTTT
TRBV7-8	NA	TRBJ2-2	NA	CGFRNRNTGELFF	TGTGGCTTTCGGAACAGGAACACCGGGGAGCTGTTTTTT
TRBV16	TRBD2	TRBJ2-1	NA	CASSQFGLANEQFF	TGTGCCAGCAGCCAATTCGGACTAGCGAATGAGCAGTTCTTC
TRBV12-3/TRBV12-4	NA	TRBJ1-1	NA	CASSPLQGSSDAFF	TGTGCCAGCAGCCCCCTCCAGGGGTCATCGGACGCTTTCTTT
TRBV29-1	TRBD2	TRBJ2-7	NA	CSVQSGSHEQYF	TGCAGCGTTCAAAGCGGGAGTCACGAGCAGTACTTC
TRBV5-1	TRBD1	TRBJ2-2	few	CASSYDRGGPTGELFF	TGCGCCAGCAGCTATGACAGGGGGGGACCCACCGGGGAGCTGTTTTTT
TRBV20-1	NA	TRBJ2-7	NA	CSAEDTERYEQYF	TGCAGTGCCGAGGACACCGAACGGTACGAGCAGTACTTC
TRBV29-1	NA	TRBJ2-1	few	CSVGRDHEQFF	TGCAGCGTTGGGAGGGATCATGAGCAGTTCTTC
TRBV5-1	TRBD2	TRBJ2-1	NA	CASSIGLAGRSEQFF	TGCGCCAGCAGCATCGGACTAGCGGGACGCAGTGAGCAGTTCTTC
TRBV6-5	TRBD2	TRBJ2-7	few	CASSWTSGTSYEQYF	TGTGCCAGCAGTTGGACTAGCGGGACCTCCTACGAGCAGTACTTC
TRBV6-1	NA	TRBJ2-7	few	CASSPLSSAGDDEQYF	TGTGCCAGCAGCCCACTTTCCAGCGCGGGTGACGACGAGCAGTACTTC
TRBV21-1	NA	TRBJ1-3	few	CASSNLQNSGNTIYF	TGTGCCAGCAGCAATCTTCAGAACTCTGGAAACACCATATATTTT
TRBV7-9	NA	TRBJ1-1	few	CASSNAGRLAEAFF	TGTGCCAGCAGCAACGCAGGACGGCTAGCTGAAGCTTTCTTT
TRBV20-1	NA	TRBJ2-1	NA	CSAPQRGFSYNEQFF	TGCAGTGCCCCTCAGAGGGGCTTCTCCTACAATGAGCAGTTCTTC
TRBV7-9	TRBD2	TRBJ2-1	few	CASSWERTSAAGGQFF	TGTGCCAGCAGCTGGGAACGGACTAGCGCCGCAGGGGGGCAGTTCTTC
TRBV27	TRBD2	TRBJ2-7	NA	CASRVAGSYEQYF	TGTGCCAGCAGAGTAGCGGGAAGCTACGAGCAGTACTTC
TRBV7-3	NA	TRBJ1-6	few	CASSLNSRAGVNSPLHF	TGTGCCAGCAGCTTAAACTCGAGGGCAGGGGTGAATTCACCCCTCCACTTT
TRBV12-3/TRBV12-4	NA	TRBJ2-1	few	CASSSTPDGDNEQFF	TGTGCCAGCAGCTCCACCCCGGACGGGGACAATGAGCAGTTCTTC
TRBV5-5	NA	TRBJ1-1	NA	CASSLEGWVRGTEAFF	TGTGCCAGCAGCTTGGAAGGCTGGGTCAGGGGCACTGAAGCTTTCTTT
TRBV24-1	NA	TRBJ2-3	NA	CATSDLHGISTDTQYF	TGTGCCACCAGTGATTTGCACGGGATCAGCACAGATACGCAGTATTTT
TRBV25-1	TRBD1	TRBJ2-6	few	CASSSWESRQGATGANVLTF	TGTGCCAGCAGTTCGTGGGAGAGTAGACAGGGGGCAACTGGGGCCAACGTCCTGACTTTC
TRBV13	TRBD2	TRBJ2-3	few	CASSSVLLAGVSADTQYF	TGTGCCAGCAGCTCCGTATTACTAGCGGGAGTGAGCGCAGATACGCAGTATTTT
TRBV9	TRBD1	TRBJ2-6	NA	CASSVGGQLVSGANVLTF	TGTGCCAGCAGCGTAGGGGGACAGTTAGTCTCTGGGGCCAACGTCCTGACTTTC
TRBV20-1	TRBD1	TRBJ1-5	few	CSARQGVRNQPQHF	TGCAGTGCTCGACAGGGAGTAAGGAATCAGCCCCAGCATTTT
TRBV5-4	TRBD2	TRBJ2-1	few	CASSSPGLAGGLNEQFF	TGTGCCAGCAGCTCCCCAGGACTAGCGGGAGGTCTGAATGAGCAGTTCTTC
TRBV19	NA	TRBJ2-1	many	CASSTAPIQGFFYNEQFF	TGTGCCAGTAGTACGGCACCTATACAGGGTTTTTTCTACAATGAGCAGTTCTTC
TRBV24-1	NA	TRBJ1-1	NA	CATSGVTGAMGEAFF	TGTGCCACCAGTGGTGTGACAGGCGCGATGGGTGAAGCTTTCTTT
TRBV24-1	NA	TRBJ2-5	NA	CATSDPFSYFQETQYF	TGTGCCACCAGTGACCCCTTCTCCTATTTCCAAGAGACCCAGTACTTC
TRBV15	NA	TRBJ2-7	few	CATSRVPKLKYEQYF	TGTGCCACCAGCAGAGTTCCCAAACTGAAATACGAGCAGTACTTC
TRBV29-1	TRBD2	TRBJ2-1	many	CSVYSGSKQFF	TGCAGCGTATATAGCGGGAGCAAGCAGTTCTTC
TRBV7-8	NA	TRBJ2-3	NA	CASSFVRQLTDTQYF	TGTGCCAGCAGCTTCGTTCGACAGCTCACAGATACGCAGTATTTT
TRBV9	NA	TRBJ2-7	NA	CASSVGDFSYEQYF	TGTGCCAGCAGCGTGGGGGACTTTTCCTACGAGCAGTACTTC
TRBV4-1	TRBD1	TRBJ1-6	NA	CASSQDSAGGRSPLHF	TGCGCCAGCAGCCAAGATTCGGCAGGGGGCAGGTCACCCCTCCACTTT
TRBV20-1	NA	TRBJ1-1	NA	CSARFEGANTEAFF	TGCAGTGCTAGATTTGAAGGCGCGAACACTGAAGCTTTCTTT
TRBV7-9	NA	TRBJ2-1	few	CASSSNVFDEQFF	TGTGCCAGCAGCTCAAACGTGTTCGATGAGCAGTTCTTC